This T cell receptor (beta chain) was sequenced in a study of shared clonotypes between healthy human individuals. About the study: Per-donor plates numbered three CD4 naive, three CD4 memory, two CD8 naive and one CD8 memory.

TCRdb's copy holds only in-frame clones and misses some; the assay was immunoSEQ multiplex PCR. Among more than 900,000 clones listed, around 78% were seen once. A word on this clone: What it recognizes is unknown.

This CDR3 spans 15 amino acids. The germline V gene has CDR1 MNHEY and CDR2 SVGAGI. Between the trimmed V and J ends, which lost 6 bases and 4 bases, there was a span of 18 bases. Overall study findings and caveats: Among non-shared clonotypes, generation probabilities were lower than among those shared by all four donors. Donor clonotype sharing was expected to depend on sequencing depth. Relative to memory subsets, naive subsets generally showed larger estimated richness.

This receptor was identified in a man in his late teens or twenties in good health. Some clones in this sample may be carry-over from other donors' samples. The chain combines TRBV6-5 with TRBJ1-1; D may be TRBD1 (6 bases). The sample consisted of memory CD4+ T cells from PBMCs. Subset indicated: CD45RA-negative fraction. CDR3 protein: CASRTQGGVSTEAFF. The CDR3 DNA reads TGTGCCAGCAGAACACAGGGCGGGGTGAGCACTGAAGCTTTCTTT.